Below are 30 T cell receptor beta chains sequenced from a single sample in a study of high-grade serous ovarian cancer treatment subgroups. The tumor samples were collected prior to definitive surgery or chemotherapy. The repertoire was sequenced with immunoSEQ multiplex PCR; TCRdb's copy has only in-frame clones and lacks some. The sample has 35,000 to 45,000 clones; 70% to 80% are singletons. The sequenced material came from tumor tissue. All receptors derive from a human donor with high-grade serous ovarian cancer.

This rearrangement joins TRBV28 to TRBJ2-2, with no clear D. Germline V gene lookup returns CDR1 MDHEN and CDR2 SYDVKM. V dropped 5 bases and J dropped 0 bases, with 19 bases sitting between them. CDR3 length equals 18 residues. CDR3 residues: CASSLPRAETPNTGELFF. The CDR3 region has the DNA TGTGCCAGCAGTCTCCCTAGGGCCGAGACTCCGAACACCGGGGAGCTGTTTTTT.

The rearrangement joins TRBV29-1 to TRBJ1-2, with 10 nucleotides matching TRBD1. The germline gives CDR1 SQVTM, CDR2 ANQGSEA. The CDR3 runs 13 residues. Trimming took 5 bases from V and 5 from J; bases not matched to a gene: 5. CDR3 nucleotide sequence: TGCAGCGTTCGGCGGACAGGGGGGTATGGCTACACCTTC. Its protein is CSVRRTGGYGYTF.

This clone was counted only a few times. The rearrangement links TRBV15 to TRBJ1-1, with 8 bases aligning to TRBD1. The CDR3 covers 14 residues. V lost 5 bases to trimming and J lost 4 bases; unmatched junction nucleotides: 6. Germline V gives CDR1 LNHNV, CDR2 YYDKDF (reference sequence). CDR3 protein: CATSGQGKSTEAFF. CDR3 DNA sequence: TGTGCCACCAGCGGACAGGGAAAGAGCACTGAAGCTTTCTTT.

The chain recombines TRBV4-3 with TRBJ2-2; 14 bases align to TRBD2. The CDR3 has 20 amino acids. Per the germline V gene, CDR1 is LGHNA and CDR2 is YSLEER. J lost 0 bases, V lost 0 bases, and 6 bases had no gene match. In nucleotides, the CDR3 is TGCGCCAGCAGCCAAGACGGGACTAGCGGGAGTCAAACGAACACCGGGGAGCTGTTTTTT. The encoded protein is CASSQDGTSGSQTNTGELFF.

The CDR3 nucleotides are TGCGCCAGCAGCCAAGATAAGCGGGAGAAGGAAGTGGAAGAGACCCAGTACTTC. Translating gives CASSQDKREKEVEETQYF. V gene TRBV4-1 combines with J gene TRBJ2-5; 8 nucleotides agree with TRBD2. The germline CDR1 and CDR2 sequences are MGHRA and YSYEKL. J gave up 3 bases and V 0 bases, and 12 bases lay outside the gene matches. The CDR3 extends over 18 amino acids.

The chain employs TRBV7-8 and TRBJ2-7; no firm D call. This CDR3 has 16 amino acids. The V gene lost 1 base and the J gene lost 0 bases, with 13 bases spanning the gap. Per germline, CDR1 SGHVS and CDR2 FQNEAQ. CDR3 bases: TGTGCCAGCAGCTTAGAGGCTGCGTGGAGCTCCTACGAGCAGTACTTC. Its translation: CASSLEAAWSSYEQYF. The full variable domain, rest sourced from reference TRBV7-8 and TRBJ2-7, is GAGVSQSPRYKVAKRGQDVALRCDPISGHVSLFWYQQALGQGPEFLTYFQNEAQLDKSGLPSDRFFAERPEGSVSTLKIQRTQQEDSAVYLCASSLEAAWSSYEQYFGPGTRLTVT.

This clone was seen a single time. This CDR3 reads CASSLYGTSPSYEQYF. The CDR3 nucleotides are TGTGCCAGCAGTCTCTACGGGACTAGCCCATCCTACGAGCAGTACTTC. The chain links TRBV28 to TRBJ2-7, with 9 bases that match TRBD2. Germline V gene sequence: CDR1 MDHEN, CDR2 SYDVKM. The V segment lost 5 bases and the J segment 1 base; nucleotides outside the gene matches: 9. CDR3 size: 16 residues.

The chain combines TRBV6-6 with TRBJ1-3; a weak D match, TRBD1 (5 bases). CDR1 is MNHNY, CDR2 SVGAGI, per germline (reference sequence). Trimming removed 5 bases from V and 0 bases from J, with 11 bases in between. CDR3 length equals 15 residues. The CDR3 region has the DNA TGTGCCAGCAGTAACGCAGGGAGCTCTGGAAACACCATATATTTT. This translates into CASSNAGSSGNTIYF.

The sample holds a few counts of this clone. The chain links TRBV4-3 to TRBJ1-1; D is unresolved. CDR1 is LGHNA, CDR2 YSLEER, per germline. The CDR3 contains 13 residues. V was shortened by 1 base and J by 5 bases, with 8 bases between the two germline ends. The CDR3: CASSQVYGTEAFF. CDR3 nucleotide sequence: TGCGCCAGCAGCCAAGTATACGGAACTGAAGCTTTCTTT.

As DNA, the CDR3 is TGCGCCAGCATTGGAACGCCGGGACTAGCGGATTACAATGAGCAGTTCTTC. Protein sequence: CASIGTPGLADYNEQFF. J is TRBJ2-1 and V is TRBV4-1, with 11 bases aligning to TRBD2. The CDR3 is made up of 17 amino acids. Germline assignment: CDR1 MGHRA and CDR2 YSYEKL. Trimming cost V 7 bases and J 4 bases; bases outside gene matches: 12.

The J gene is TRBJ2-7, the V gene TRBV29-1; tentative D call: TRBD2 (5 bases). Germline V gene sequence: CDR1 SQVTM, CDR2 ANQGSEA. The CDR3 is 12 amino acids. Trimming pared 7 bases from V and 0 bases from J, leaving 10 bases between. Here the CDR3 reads CSAHGSSYEQYF. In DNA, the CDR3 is TGCAGCGCTCATGGGAGCTCCTACGAGCAGTACTTC.

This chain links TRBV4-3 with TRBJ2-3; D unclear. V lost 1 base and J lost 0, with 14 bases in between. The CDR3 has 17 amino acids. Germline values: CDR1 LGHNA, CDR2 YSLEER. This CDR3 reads CASSQALGGASTDTQYF. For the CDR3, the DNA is TGCGCCAGCAGCCAAGCCCTCGGCGGAGCTAGCACAGATACGCAGTATTTT.

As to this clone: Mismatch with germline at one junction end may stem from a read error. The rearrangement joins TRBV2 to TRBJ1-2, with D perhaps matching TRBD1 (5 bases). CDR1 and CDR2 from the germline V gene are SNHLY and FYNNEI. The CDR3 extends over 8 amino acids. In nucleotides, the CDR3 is TGTGCCAGAGAGGGACGTTCCTTC. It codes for CAREGRSF.

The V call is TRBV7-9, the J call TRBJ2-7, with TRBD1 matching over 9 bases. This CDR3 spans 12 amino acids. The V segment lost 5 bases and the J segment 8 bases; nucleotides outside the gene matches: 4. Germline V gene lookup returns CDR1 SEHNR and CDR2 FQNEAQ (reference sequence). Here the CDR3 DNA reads TGTGCCAGCAGCCCCGGACAGGGGAAGCAGTACTTC. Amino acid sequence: CASSPGQGKQYF. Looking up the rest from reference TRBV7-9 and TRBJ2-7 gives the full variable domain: DTGVSQNPRHKITKRGQNVTFRCDPISEHNRLYWYRQTLGQGPEFLTYFQNEAQLEKSRLLSDRFSAERPKGSFSTLEIQRTEQGDSAMYLCASSPGQGKQYFGPGTRLTVT.

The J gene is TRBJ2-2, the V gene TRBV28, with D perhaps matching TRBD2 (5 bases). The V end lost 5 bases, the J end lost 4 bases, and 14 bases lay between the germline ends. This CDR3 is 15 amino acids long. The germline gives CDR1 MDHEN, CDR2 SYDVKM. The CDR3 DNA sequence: TGTGCCAGCAGTCTAGCATCAGAGGGCACCGGGGAGCTGTTTTTT. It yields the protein CASSLASEGTGELFF.

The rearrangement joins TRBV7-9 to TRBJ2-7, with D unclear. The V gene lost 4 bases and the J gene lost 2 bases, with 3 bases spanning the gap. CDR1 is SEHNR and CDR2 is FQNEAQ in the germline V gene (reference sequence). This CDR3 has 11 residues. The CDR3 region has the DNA TGTGCCAGCAGCTCCCCCTACGAGCAGTACTTC. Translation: CASSSPYEQYF.

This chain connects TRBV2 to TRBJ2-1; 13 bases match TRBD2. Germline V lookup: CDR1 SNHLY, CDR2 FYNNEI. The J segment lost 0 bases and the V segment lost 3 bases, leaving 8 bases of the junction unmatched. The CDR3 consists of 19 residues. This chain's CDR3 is CASSDPGLAGPSSYNEQFF. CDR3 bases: TGTGCCAGCAGTGACCCGGGACTAGCGGGGCCCAGCTCCTACAATGAGCAGTTCTTC.

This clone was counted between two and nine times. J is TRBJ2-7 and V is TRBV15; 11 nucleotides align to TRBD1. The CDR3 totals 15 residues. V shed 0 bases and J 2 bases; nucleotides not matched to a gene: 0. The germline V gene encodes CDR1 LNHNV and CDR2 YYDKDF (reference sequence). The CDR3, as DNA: TGTGCCACCAGCAGAGAGGGACAGGGGGCCTACGAGCAGTACTTC. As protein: CATSREGQGAYEQYF.

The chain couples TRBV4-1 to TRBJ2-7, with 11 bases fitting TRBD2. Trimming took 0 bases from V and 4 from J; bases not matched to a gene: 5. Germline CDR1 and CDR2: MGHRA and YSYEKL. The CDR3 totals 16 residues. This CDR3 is CASSQDLTSGRYEQYF. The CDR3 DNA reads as TGCGCCAGCAGCCAAGATCTCACTAGCGGGAGATACGAGCAGTACTTC.

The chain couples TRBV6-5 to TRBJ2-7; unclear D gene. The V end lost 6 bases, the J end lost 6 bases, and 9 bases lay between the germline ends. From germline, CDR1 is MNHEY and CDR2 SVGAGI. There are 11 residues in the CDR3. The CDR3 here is CASSLGSEQYF. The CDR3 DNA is TGTGCCAGCAGCCTAGGTAGCGAGCAGTACTTC.

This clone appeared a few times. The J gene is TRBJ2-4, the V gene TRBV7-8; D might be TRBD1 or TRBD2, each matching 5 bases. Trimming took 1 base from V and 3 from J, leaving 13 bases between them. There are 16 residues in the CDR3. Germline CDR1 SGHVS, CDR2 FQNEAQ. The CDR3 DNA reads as TGTGCCAGCAGCTTAGTAGTTTCTGGGGGCAAAAACATTCAGTACTTC. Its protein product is CASSLVVSGGKNIQYF.

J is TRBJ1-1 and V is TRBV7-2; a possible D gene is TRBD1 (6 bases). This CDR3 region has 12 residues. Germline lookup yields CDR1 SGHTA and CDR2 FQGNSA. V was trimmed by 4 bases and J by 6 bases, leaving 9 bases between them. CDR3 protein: CASSSRQAEAFF. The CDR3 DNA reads TGTGCCAGCAGCTCCCGACAGGCTGAAGCTTTCTTT.

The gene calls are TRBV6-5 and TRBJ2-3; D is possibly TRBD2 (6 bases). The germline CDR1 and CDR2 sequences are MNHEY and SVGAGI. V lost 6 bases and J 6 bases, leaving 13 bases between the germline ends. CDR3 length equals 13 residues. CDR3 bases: TGTGCCAGCAGCTTGACTAGAACGGATACGCAGTATTTT. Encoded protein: CASSLTRTDTQYF.

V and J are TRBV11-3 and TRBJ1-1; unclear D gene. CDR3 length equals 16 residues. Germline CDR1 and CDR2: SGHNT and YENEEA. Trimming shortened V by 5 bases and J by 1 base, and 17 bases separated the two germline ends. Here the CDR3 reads CASSPSPDPANTEAFF. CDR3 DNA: TGTGCCAGCAGCCCCTCCCCAGACCCTGCGAACACTGAAGCTTTCTTT.

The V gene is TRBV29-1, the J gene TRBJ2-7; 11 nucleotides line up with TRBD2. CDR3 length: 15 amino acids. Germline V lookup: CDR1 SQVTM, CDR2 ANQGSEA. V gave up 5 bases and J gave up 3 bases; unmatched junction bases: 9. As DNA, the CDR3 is TGCAGCGTTTCAAAAAGACTAGCGGGAAGCTACGAGCAGTACTTC. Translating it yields CSVSKRLAGSYEQYF.

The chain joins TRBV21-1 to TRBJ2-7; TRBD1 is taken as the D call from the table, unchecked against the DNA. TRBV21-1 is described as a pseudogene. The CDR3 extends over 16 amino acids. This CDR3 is CASSHSGQGYPYEQYF. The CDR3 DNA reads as TGTGCCAGCTCTCATAGTGGTCAGGGGTACCCCTACGAGCAGTACTTC.

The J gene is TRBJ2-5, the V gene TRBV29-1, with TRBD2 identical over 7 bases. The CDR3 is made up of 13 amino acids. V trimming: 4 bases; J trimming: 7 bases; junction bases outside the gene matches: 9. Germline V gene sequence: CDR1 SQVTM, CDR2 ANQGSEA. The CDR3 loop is CSVGGEGAGTQYF. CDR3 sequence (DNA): TGCAGCGTTGGGGGGGAGGGCGCCGGGACCCAGTACTTC.

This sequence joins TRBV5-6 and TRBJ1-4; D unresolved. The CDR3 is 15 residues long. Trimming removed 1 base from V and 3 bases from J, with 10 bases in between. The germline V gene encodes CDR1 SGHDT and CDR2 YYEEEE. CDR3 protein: CASSLNLGPNEKLFF. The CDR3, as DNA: TGTGCCAGCAGCTTGAATTTGGGTCCTAATGAAAAACTGTTTTTT. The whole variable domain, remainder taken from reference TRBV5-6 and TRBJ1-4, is DAGVTQSPTHLIKTRGQQVTLRCSPKSGHDTVSWYQQALGQGPQFIFQYYEEEERQRGNFPDRFSGHQFPNYSSELNVNALLLGDSALYLCASSLNLGPNEKLFFGSGTQLSVL.

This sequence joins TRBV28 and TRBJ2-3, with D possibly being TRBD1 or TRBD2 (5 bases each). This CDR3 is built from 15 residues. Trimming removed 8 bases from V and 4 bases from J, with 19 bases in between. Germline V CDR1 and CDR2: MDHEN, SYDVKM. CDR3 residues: CASQRVVGEPDTQYF. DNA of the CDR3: TGTGCCAGCCAGCGAGTGGTAGGGGAGCCAGATACGCAGTATTTT.

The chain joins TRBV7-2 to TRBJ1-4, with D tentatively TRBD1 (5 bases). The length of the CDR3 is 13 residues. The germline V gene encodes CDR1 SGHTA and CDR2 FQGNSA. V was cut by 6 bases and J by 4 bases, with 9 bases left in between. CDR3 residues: CASSDSLNEKLFF. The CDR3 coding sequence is TGTGCCAGCAGTGACAGCCTTAATGAAAAACTGTTTTTT.